These 29 T cell receptor beta chains came from one sample sequenced in a study of Ad26.COV2.S vaccination and SARS-CoV-2 variants. Data came from immunoSEQ multiplex PCR; TCRdb stores just in-frame clones and leaves some out. The data show approximately 480,000 clones, with roughly 89% seen just once and about 13% held by the top ten. This sample's treatment: 15 to 20 received Ad26.COV2.S at low or high dose, single or two shots; about 5 received placebo; per-sample allocation not given. At day 63 after the first vaccine or placebo injection, samples were drawn. Here the sequenced sample was peripheral blood, taken in a trial of Ad26.COV2.S vaccine versus placebo. The receptors derive from a person aged 18-60 years who received the Ad26.COV2.S COVID-19 vaccine or a placebo.

J is TRBJ2-5 and V is TRBV5-1; D ambiguous. The ends were cut back, 4 bases at V and 5 bases at J, with 9 bases in the middle. The CDR3 runs 12 residues. The germline CDR1 and CDR2 sequences are SGHRS and YFSETQ. The CDR3 reads CASSDLGETQYF. The CDR3 nucleotides are TGCGCCAGCAGCGACTTAGGGGAGACCCAGTACTTC.

The chain employs TRBV28 and TRBJ1-4; tentative D call: TRBD1 (6 bases). The germline V and J ends were trimmed by 7 bases and 4 bases, with 13 bases remaining between them. The CDR3 runs 14 residues. Per the germline V gene, CDR1 is MDHEN and CDR2 is SYDVKM. The CDR3 region is CASIQGGGNEKLFF. For the CDR3, the DNA is TGTGCCAGCATCCAGGGAGGGGGTAATGAAAAACTGTTTTTT.

The genes are TRBV7-2 and TRBJ2-1, with a possible D match to TRBD2 (5 bases). The CDR3 consists of 13 residues. Germline CDR1 and CDR2: SGHTA and FQGNSA. Trimming took 5 bases from V and 8 from J, leaving 13 bases between them. CDR3 sequence: CASSPRGVDEQFF. The CDR3 bases are TGTGCCAGCAGCCCACGGGGAGTCGATGAGCAGTTCTTC.

The CDR3 sequence is CASSTTSGRYPTDTQYF. In DNA, the CDR3 is TGTGCCAGCAGCACCACTAGCGGGAGGTACCCCACAGATACGCAGTATTTT. The J gene is TRBJ2-3, the V gene TRBV7-9; 12 nucleotides agree with TRBD2. Trimming removed 5 bases from V and 2 bases from J; junction bases left unmatched: 8. This CDR3 comprises 17 residues. CDR1 and CDR2 from the germline V gene are SEHNR and FQNEAQ (reference sequence).

The chain combines TRBV19 with TRBJ1-1; D not certain. V lost 3 bases, J lost 5 bases, and 10 bases lay in between. This CDR3 contains 13 residues. Germline values: CDR1 LNHDA, CDR2 SQIVND (reference sequence). The CDR3 coding sequence is TGTGCCAGTAGTATGGCGGTGAGAACTGAAGCTTTCTTT. This translates into CASSMAVRTEAFF.

In its sample, this clone was seen a few times. This chain connects TRBV6-6 to TRBJ1-2, with D uncertain. This CDR3 comprises 13 residues. The V end was cut by 10 bases, the J end by 4 bases, with 16 bases between. Germline V lookup: CDR1 MNHNY, CDR2 SVGAGI (reference sequence). The CDR3: CATAAGPGYGYTF. DNA of the CDR3: TGTGCCACGGCCGCAGGACCTGGCTATGGCTACACCTTC.

The V call is TRBV19, the J call TRBJ2-1; D is perhaps TRBD2 (6 bases). V lost 3 bases and J 3 bases, leaving 15 bases between the germline ends. Germline V gives CDR1 LNHDA, CDR2 SQIVND (reference sequence). This CDR3 region has 16 residues. CDR3 coding DNA: TGTGCCAGTAGTATTACGCTTAGCGGAGGCTACAATGAGCAGTTCTTC. Residues: CASSITLSGGYNEQFF.

The chain joins TRBV2 to TRBJ1-1, with D possibly TRBD1 on 5 matching bases. From germline, CDR1 is SNHLY and CDR2 FYNNEI. Trimming shortened V by 3 bases and J by 4 bases, and 12 bases separated the two germline ends. CDR3 length: 14 residues. The CDR3 DNA sequence: TGTGCCAGCAGTGATTATTTGGGGGGCACTGAAGCTTTCTTT. It specifies CASSDYLGGTEAFF. The whole variable domain, filled in from reference TRBV2 and TRBJ1-1, reads EPEVTQTPSHQVTQMGQEVILRCVPISNHLYFYWYRQILGQKVEFLVSFYNNEISEKSEIFDDQFSVERPDGSNFTLKIRSTKLEDSAMYFCASSDYLGGTEAFFGQGTRLTVV.

V usage is TRBV28 and J usage is TRBJ2-3; no reliable D call. Trimming took 11 bases from V and 2 from J, leaving 11 bases between them. Germline V gene lookup returns CDR1 MDHEN and CDR2 SYDVKM. The CDR3 length is 12 residues. The CDR3 is CASTGTTDTQYF. CDR3 sequence (DNA): TGTGCCTCAACCGGCACCACAGATACGCAGTATTTT.

This sequence joins TRBV18 and TRBJ1-1; tentative D call: TRBD1 (5 bases). Between the trimmed V and J ends, which lost 0 bases and 6 bases, there was a span of 8 bases. CDR1 is KGHSH and CDR2 is LQKENI in the germline V gene. CDR3 size: 13 residues. The CDR3 DNA reads TGTGCCAGCTCACCACCGGGGGTTCCTGAAGCTTTCTTT. It is translated as CASSPPGVPEAFF.

This chain links TRBV5-1 with TRBJ2-3; 10 bases are a match to TRBD2. Germline-derived CDR1 and CDR2 are SGHRS and YFSETQ. With V trimmed by 4 bases and J by 4 bases, 6 bases remained unmatched. This CDR3 contains 15 residues. CDR3 nucleotides: TGCGCCAGCAGCCCGAGCGGGAGGGCCCCAGATACGCAGTATTTT. Amino acids: CASSPSGRAPDTQYF.

This clone was counted only a few times. The rearrangement links TRBV11-3 to TRBJ2-3; 9 bases agree with TRBD1. Trimming took 3 bases from V and 4 from J; bases not matched to a gene: 8. From germline, CDR1 is SGHNT and CDR2 YENEEA. The CDR3 runs to 16 residues. Here the CDR3 reads CASSFGVGQGPDTQYF. CDR3 bases: TGTGCCAGCAGCTTTGGGGTGGGACAGGGACCAGATACGCAGTATTTT.

The chain has TRBV14 and TRBJ2-7; D might be TRBD2 (5 bases). The CDR3 runs 17 residues. The V gene's germline CDR1 is SGHDN and CDR2 FVKESK. The V and J ends lost 0 bases and 0 bases respectively, with 15 bases between them. This chain's CDR3 is CASSQDLLGLSSYEQYF. The CDR3 DNA reads TGTGCCAGCAGCCAAGATTTATTAGGACTCAGCTCCTACGAGCAGTACTTC.

This rearrangement joins TRBV28 to TRBJ2-1; D unresolved. Per the germline V gene, CDR1 is MDHEN and CDR2 is SYDVKM. Deletions cut 2 bases from V and 2 bases from J, with 19 bases between. The CDR3 is made up of 18 amino acids. In DNA, the CDR3 is TGTGCCAGCAGTTTACGTTGGGCAGCCGACCTTACCTACAATGAGCAGTTCTTC. Residues: CASSLRWAADLTYNEQFF.

The CDR3 bases are TGTGCCAGCAGTGACAACGGGGGCAGCACAGATACGCAGTATTTT. This gives the protein CASSDNGGSTDTQYF. This chain uses TRBV6-4 with TRBJ2-3, with D possibly being TRBD1 or TRBD2 (6 bases each). The CDR3 covers 15 residues. Germline V gene sequence: CDR1 MRHNA, CDR2 SNTAGT. V was pared by 2 bases and J by 0 bases, with 9 bases between.

The V gene is TRBV5-6, the J gene TRBJ1-1, with TRBD1 matching over 7 bases. The V segment lost 4 bases and the J segment 3 bases; nucleotides outside the gene matches: 12. The CDR3 loop spans 16 amino acids. Germline V lookup: CDR1 SGHDT, CDR2 YYEEEE. The chain's CDR3 is CASSQPGQGDDTEAFF. In nucleotides, the CDR3 is TGTGCCAGCAGCCAACCGGGGCAGGGGGATGACACTGAAGCTTTCTTT.

The V call is TRBV3-1 (or the pseudogene TRBV3-2), the J call TRBJ2-7, with 16 positions matching TRBD2. Trimming at V came to 3 bases and at J to 2 bases, leaving 1 base not matched to a gene. The length of the CDR3 is 16 residues. Germline V gives CDR1 LGHDT, CDR2 YNNKEL (reference sequence). The CDR3 protein is CASSQGLAGGPYEQYF. The CDR3, as DNA: TGTGCCAGCAGCCAGGGACTAGCGGGAGGGCCCTACGAGCAGTACTTC.

The V call is TRBV6-6, the J call TRBJ2-5; D gene uncertain. CDR3 length: 12 residues. V lost 9 bases, J lost 4 bases, and 12 bases lay in between. Germline assignment: CDR1 MNHNY and CDR2 SVGAGI (reference sequence). The CDR3 region is CASYYNGETQYF. The CDR3 nucleotides read TGTGCCAGTTATTACAACGGAGAGACCCAGTACTTC.

V and J are TRBV19 and TRBJ1-1; weak D call: TRBD1 (6 bases). V dropped 4 bases and J dropped 4 bases, with 16 bases sitting between them. The CDR3 covers 15 residues. Germline CDR1 reads LNHDA; CDR2 reads SQIVND (reference sequence). In nucleotides, the CDR3 is TGTGCCAGTAGTAAATACACAGGGACTGCCACTGAAGCTTTCTTT. Protein sequence: CASSKYTGTATEAFF.

V and J are TRBV28 and TRBJ1-2; 7 bases match TRBD1. The CDR3 sequence is 15 residues long. Germline V gene lookup returns CDR1 MDHEN and CDR2 SYDVKM. The V and J ends lost 5 bases and 0 bases, in that order; junction bases with no gene match: 6. CDR3 region: CASSPRQGPNYGYTF. The CDR3 DNA reads TGTGCCAGCAGTCCGCGACAGGGACCTAACTATGGCTACACCTTC.

The chain recombines TRBV3-1 (or the pseudogene TRBV3-2) with TRBJ2-1; D perhaps matches TRBD1 (8 bases). V lost 1 base, J lost 8 bases, and 15 bases lay in between. The CDR3 has 15 residues. The germline CDR1 and CDR2 sequences are LGHDT and YNNKEL (reference sequence). The CDR3 bases are TGTGCCAGCAGCCAAGGGGGGGGACAGGTTTATGAGCAGTTCTTC. Its protein product is CASSQGGGQVYEQFF.

The chain has TRBV7-2 and TRBJ2-2, with unresolved D. V was pared by 1 base and J by 4 bases, with 13 bases between. This CDR3 is built from 16 residues. In germline, CDR1 is SGHTA, CDR2 FQGNSA. CDR3 protein: CASSLVASRPTGELFF. DNA of the CDR3: TGTGCCAGCAGCTTAGTAGCCTCCCGTCCCACCGGGGAGCTGTTTTTT.

The genes are TRBV27 and TRBJ2-7; tentative D call: TRBD1 (5 bases). V lost 5 bases and J 5 bases, leaving 19 bases between the germline ends. Germline V gene data show CDR1 as MNHEY and CDR2 as SMNVEV (reference sequence). The CDR3 is 15 amino acids. Here the CDR3 DNA reads TGTGCCAGCAGTCCGTCAGGGATCGGTACCCACGAGCAGTACTTC. Its translation is CASSPSGIGTHEQYF.

The chain uses TRBV7-8 and TRBJ2-7, with TRBD2 as a possible D gene (6 bases). Germline V gene lookup returns CDR1 SGHVS and CDR2 FQNEAQ. Trimming left V 1 base short and J 6 bases short, with 13 bases between. CDR3 length: 14 amino acids. The DNA for the CDR3 is TGTGCCAGCAGCTTAGAGCGGGTTGCTGGCGAGCAGTACTTC. Its protein is CASSLERVAGEQYF.

The chain is built from TRBV5-1 and TRBJ2-7, with TRBD2 matching 9 bases. Per the germline V gene, CDR1 is SGHRS and CDR2 is YFSETQ. The CDR3 covers 18 residues. V lost 0 bases to trimming and J lost 5 bases; unmatched junction nucleotides: 15. CDR3: CASSLAGVAGGVWNEQYF. The CDR3 DNA reads TGCGCCAGCAGCTTGGCCGGGGTGGCGGGAGGGGTGTGGAACGAGCAGTACTTC. Full variable domain (missing parts from reference TRBV5-1 and TRBJ2-7): KAGVTQTPRYLIKTRGQQVTLSCSPISGHRSVSWYQQTPGQGLQFLFEYFSETQRNKGNFPGRFSGRQFSNSRSEMNVSTLELGDSALYLCASSLAGVAGGVWNEQYFGPGTRLTVT.

The chain combines TRBV7-2 with TRBJ2-5, with D perhaps matching TRBD2 (6 bases). There are 15 residues in the CDR3. Trimming left V 1 base short and J 7 bases short, with 16 bases between. Per germline, CDR1 SGHTA and CDR2 FQGNSA. This CDR3 is CASSLEWEGGATQYF. The DNA of the CDR3 is TGTGCCAGCAGCTTAGAGTGGGAAGGAGGGGCGACCCAGTACTTC.

The chain joins TRBV6-5 to TRBJ1-1, with D possibly TRBD1 on 6 matching bases. Trimming stripped 0 bases from V and 2 bases from J, with 7 bases between. The CDR3 is made up of 14 amino acids. Germline V gene sequence: CDR1 MNHEY, CDR2 SVGAGI. The CDR3 DNA reads TGTGCCAGCAGTTACTCCGGGACAAACACTGAAGCTTTCTTT. Protein product: CASSYSGTNTEAFF.

This rearrangement joins TRBV5-1 to TRBJ2-3; 8 bases map to TRBD2. This CDR3 is built from 15 residues. Trimming cost V 1 base and J 1 base; bases outside gene matches: 2. Germline CDR1 is SGHRS and CDR2 is YFSETQ. The CDR3 DNA reads TGCGCCAGCAGCTTGAAAGCGGGAGGCACAGATACGCAGTATTTT. Residues: CASSLKAGGTDTQYF.

The chain is built from TRBV3-1 (or the pseudogene TRBV3-2) and TRBJ2-5, with D uncertain. Germline V gene data show CDR1 as LGHDT and CDR2 as YNNKEL (reference sequence). The CDR3 has 14 amino acids. Trimming removed 3 bases at V and 5 bases at J, with 13 bases between. The chain's CDR3 is CASSQTGFGETQYF. In nucleotides, the CDR3 is TGTGCCAGCAGCCAGACCGGCTTCGGGGAGACCCAGTACTTC.